Each of the 4 T cell receptor beta chains below was sequenced from the same sample in a study of beta chain features in type 1 diabetes. As every portion of the isolated RNA was reverse transcribed, the sequencing read expressed TCRB transcripts. Using immunoSEQ multiplex PCR, the repertoire was profiled, and TCRdb retains in-frame clones only, with some absent. This sample has nearly 700,000 clones, with around 15% found just once. Notes on the study in general: Among all four CD4+ subsets, Type 1 diabetes patients had TCRB CDR3s that were moderately but significantly shorter.

No antigen has been assigned to these receptors. Input material: naive CD4+ T cells from blood. These receptors were taken from a man aged 18 to 29 with type 1 diabetes.

J is TRBJ1-5 and V is TRBV6-5, with 8 bases that match TRBD1. The CDR3 is 14 residues long. Germline V lookup: CDR1 MNHEY, CDR2 SVGAGI. J was trimmed by 6 bases and V by 6 bases; bases with no gene match: 7. Here the CDR3 DNA reads TGTGCCAGCAGCCACAGACAGGGGCTTCAGCCCCAGCATTTT. Translating it yields CASSHRQGLQPQHF.

Note on this clone: The sample holds other DNA sequences that translate to the same CDR3. The rearrangement uses TRBV30 and TRBJ1-1, with TRBD1 matching over 8 bases. The V gene end was trimmed by 2 bases and the J gene end by 4 bases; junction bases not matched to a gene: 3. The germline V gene has CDR1 GTSNPN and CDR2 SVGIG (reference sequence). The CDR3 contains 13 residues. CDR3 in DNA: TGTGCCTGGAGTTCAGGGGGCGGCACTGAAGCTTTCTTT. It translates to CAWSSGGGTEAFF.

A few counts support this clone. The rearrangement links TRBV30 to TRBJ1-5; D may be TRBD1 (5 bases). The CDR3 loop spans 15 amino acids. Per the germline V gene, CDR1 is GTSNPN and CDR2 is SVGIG (reference sequence). V lost 5 bases and J lost 3, with 17 bases in between. Here the CDR3 DNA reads TGTGCCTGGGGACGTAGAGGGGCCGACAATCAGCCCCAGCATTTT. It translates to CAWGRRGADNQPQHF.

The chain combines TRBV28 with TRBJ1-1, with D possibly TRBD1 on 5 matching bases. The germline gives CDR1 MDHEN, CDR2 SYDVKM. This CDR3 spans 14 amino acids. V lost 6 bases and J lost 5, with 16 bases in between. CDR3 sequence (DNA): TGTGCCAGCAGACCCGGGGGGATTGCGACTGAAGCTTTCTTT. Its protein is CASRPGGIATEAFF.